This TCR beta chain stems from a study of blood T cell repertoires in COVID-19. TCRdb keeps only in-frame clones here, not all; method: immunoSEQ multiplex PCR. The table has around 230,000 clones, 70% to 90% seen once. The CDR3 extends over 17 amino acids. J was trimmed by 4 bases and V by 4 bases; bases with no gene match: 11. Per germline, CDR1 SGDLS and CDR2 YYNGEE. Sequences were obtained from peripheral blood. The chain couples TRBV9 to TRBJ2-3; TRBD2 matches 11 bases. This clonotype was obtained from a man in his forties with acute or convalescent COVID-19. CDR3 coding DNA: TGTGCCAGCAGCTCCCTTTGGGGACTAGCGGTCGCAGATACGCAGTATTTT. Protein sequence: CASSSLWGLAVADTQYF.